One sample yielded the 2 T cell receptor beta chains listed below, sequenced in a study of cytomegalovirus exposure and HLA in healthy donors. The PCR made use of 60 Vbeta and 13 Jbeta primers. TCRdb keeps only in-frame clones here, not all; method: immunoSEQ multiplex PCR. The table has under 300,000 clones, roughly 70% seen once; the top ten hold about 2.1%. The specimen sequenced was PBMCs. These receptor sequences come from a female donor in good health and CMV-seronegative.

The chain combines TRBV18 with TRBJ2-1; 12 positions match TRBD2. The V gene end was trimmed by 8 bases and the J gene end by 7 bases; junction bases not matched to a gene: 12. The CDR3 spans 16 residues. Per the germline V gene, CDR1 is KGHSH and CDR2 is LQKENI. The CDR3 loop is CASHTPLAGGPNEQFF. The DNA for the CDR3 is TGTGCCAGCCACACCCCGCTAGCGGGAGGGCCTAATGAGCAGTTCTTC.

The chain is built from TRBV6-5 and TRBJ1-5, with 8 bases that match TRBD1. This CDR3 has 14 amino acids. J was trimmed by 1 base and V by 5 bases; bases with no gene match: 1. Germline values: CDR1 MNHEY, CDR2 SVGAGI. DNA of the CDR3: TGTGCCAGCAGTCGGACAGGGAGCAATCAGCCCCAGCATTTT. It encodes CASSRTGSNQPQHF.